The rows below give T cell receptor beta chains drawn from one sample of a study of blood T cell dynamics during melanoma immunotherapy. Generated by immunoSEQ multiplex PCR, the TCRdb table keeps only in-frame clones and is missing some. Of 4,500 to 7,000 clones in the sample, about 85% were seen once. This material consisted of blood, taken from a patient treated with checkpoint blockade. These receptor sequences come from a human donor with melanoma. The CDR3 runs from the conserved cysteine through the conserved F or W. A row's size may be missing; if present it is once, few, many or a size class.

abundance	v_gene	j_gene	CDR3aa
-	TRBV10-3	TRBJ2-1	CAIKESGGDYNEQFF
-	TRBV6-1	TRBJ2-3	CASSAARGASFRTDTQYF
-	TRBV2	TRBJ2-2	CASSEQGSWTGELFF
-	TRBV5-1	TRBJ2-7	CASSFSTTQTYEQYF
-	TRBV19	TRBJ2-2	CASSSSGTSGSRAGELFF
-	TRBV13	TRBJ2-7	CASSRSVLGPSEQYF
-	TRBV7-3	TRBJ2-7	CASSPIAGGSYEQYF
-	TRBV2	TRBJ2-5	CASSRLGRETQYF
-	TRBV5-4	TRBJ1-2	CASRSDSYGYTF
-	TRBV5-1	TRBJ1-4	CASKQDATNEKLFF
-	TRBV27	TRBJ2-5	CASSPQGAVKTQYF
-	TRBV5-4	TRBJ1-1	CASSLQGPSEAFF
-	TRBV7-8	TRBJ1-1	CASSLGRKNTEAFF
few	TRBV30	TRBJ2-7	CAWESGLAGYEQYF
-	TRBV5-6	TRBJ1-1	CASSDYRGQNTEAFF
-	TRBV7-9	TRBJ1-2	CASSLGTANYGYTF
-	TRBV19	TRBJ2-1	CASSLGQKLGQFF
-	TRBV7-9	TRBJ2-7	CASSRSRQAGSYEQYF
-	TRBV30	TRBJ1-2	CAWSVEVWAAPYGYTF
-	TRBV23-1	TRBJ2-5	CASSRRGRETQYF
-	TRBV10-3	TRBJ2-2	CAISVVSGELFF
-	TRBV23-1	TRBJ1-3	CASSRPPYSVEPSGNTIYF